The 3 T cell receptor beta chains below were found in one sample sequenced in a study of T cell clonotyping in hematopoietic cell transplantation. The data were produced by immunoSEQ multiplex PCR, yet TCRdb's version contains in-frame clones alone and is incomplete. The sample shows some 17,000 clones, approximately 81% of them seen only once. Sequencing used PBMCs, obtained 100 days after allogeneic stem cell transplant. The source is a male patient aged 60 to 75 who had an allogeneic stem cell transplant from a related donor, so the T cells may come from the graft donor. Some clones in this sample may be carry-over from other donors' samples.

This clone came up once. The chain combines TRBV9 with TRBJ2-3; TRBD1 matches at 7 bases. Germline V gene sequence: CDR1 SGDLS, CDR2 YYNGEE. The CDR3 runs 17 residues. The junction had 17 bases not matched to a gene; V was cut back by 3 bases and J by 7 bases. The CDR3 sequence: CASSAGQQGLTTHTQYF. CDR3 nucleotides: TGTGCCAGCAGCGCGGGTCAACAGGGGTTAACGACTCATACGCAGTATTTT.

The genes are TRBV6-6 and TRBJ2-7, with 9 positions matching TRBD1. The V gene end was trimmed by 4 bases and the J gene end by 4 bases; junction bases not matched to a gene: 5. The length of the CDR3 is 14 residues. Per germline, CDR1 MNHNY and CDR2 SVGAGI (reference sequence). The CDR3 here is CASSWDRVGYEQYF. The CDR3 region has the DNA TGTGCCAGCAGTTGGGACAGGGTTGGATACGAGCAGTACTTC.

The rearrangement links TRBV30 to TRBJ1-6; TRBD1 might be the D (6 bases). There are 13 residues in the CDR3. V lost 6 bases and J 6 bases, leaving 12 bases between the germline ends. CDR1 is GTSNPN, CDR2 SVGIG, per germline (reference sequence). CDR3 nucleotides: TGTGCCTGCCGAACAGGGATTAATTCACCCCTCCACTTT. Translated: CACRTGINSPLHF.